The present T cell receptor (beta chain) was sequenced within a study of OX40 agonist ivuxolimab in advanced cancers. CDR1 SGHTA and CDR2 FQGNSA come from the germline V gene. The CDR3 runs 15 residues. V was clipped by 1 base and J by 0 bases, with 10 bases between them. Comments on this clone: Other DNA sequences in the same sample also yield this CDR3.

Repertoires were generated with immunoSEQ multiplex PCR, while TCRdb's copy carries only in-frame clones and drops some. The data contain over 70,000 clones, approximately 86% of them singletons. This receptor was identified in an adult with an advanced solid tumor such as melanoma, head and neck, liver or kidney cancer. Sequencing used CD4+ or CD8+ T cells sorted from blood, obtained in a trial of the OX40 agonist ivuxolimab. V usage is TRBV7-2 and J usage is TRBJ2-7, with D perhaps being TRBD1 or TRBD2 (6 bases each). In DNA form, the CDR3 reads TGTGCCAGCAGCTTAGGAGGGGGGAGCTCCTACGAGCAGTACTTC. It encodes CASSLGGGSSYEQYF. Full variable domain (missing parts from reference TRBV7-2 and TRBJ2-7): GAGVSQSPSNKVTEKGKDVELRCDPISGHTALYWYRQSLGQGLEFLIYFQGNSAPDKSGLPSDRFSAERTGGSVSTLTIQRTQQEDSAVYLCASSLGGGSSYEQYFGPGTRLTVT.